The clone carrying this T cell receptor (beta chain) was observed a handful of times. TCRdb ran MiXCR on the RT-PCR reads and lists one entry per CDR3 protein. The data contain about 410,000 distinct CDR3 sequences, more than 15% of them singletons. The CDR3 extends over 15 amino acids. CDR1 and CDR2 from the germline V gene are LNHDA and SQIVND (reference sequence). Trimming pared 4 bases from V and 1 base from J, leaving 10 bases between. The data were obtained in a study of patients and donors after allogeneic stem cell transplantation. The sample consisted of blood, either unsorted or a sorted T cell fraction (not recorded which). The source of this sequence is a human donor who was either an allogeneic HSCT recipient or a stem cell or donor lymphocyte infusion donor (not recorded which). It is not recorded whose cells these are; they may come from a transplant donor. J is TRBJ2-2 and V is TRBV19; weak D call: TRBD1 (5 bases). CDR3 in amino acids: CASSRRGLNTGELFF. The CDR3 nucleotides read TGTGCCAGTAGTAGAAGGGGCCTGAACACCGGGGAGCTGTTTTTT.